These 3 T cell receptor beta chains originate from one sample sequenced in a study of metastatic and nonmetastatic thyroid tumors. There were no patients who had received any treatment before thyroid surgery. TCRdb called clones again from the PCR reads with MiXCR. The repertoire includes over 45,000 clones, roughly 23% of them detected once, and approximately 3.8% sits in the top ten. The sequenced material came from blood. These receptors came from a male donor with papillary thyroid cancer or a benign thyroid nodule (not recorded which). Some clones in this sample may be carry-over from other donors' samples.

This clone was seen ten or more times. The V gene is TRBV7-9, the J gene TRBJ2-1; no definite D call. The ends were cut back, 0 bases at V and 9 bases at J, with 3 bases in the middle. This CDR3 is built from 11 residues. CDR1 is SEHNR, CDR2 FQNEAQ, per germline (reference sequence). CDR3: CASSLAGEQFF. The CDR3 region has the DNA TGTGCCAGCAGCTTAGCGGGTGAGCAGTTCTTC.

The V and J genes are TRBV6-2 or TRBV6-3 and TRBJ2-7; D is unresolved. V dropped 2 bases and J dropped 3 bases, with 14 bases sitting between them. Germline CDR1 and CDR2: MNHEY and SVGEGT. The CDR3 contains 15 residues. Written as DNA, the CDR3 is TGTGCCAGCAGTTACAAGACACTAACTTACTACGAGCAGTACTTC. This codes for CASSYKTLTYYEQYF.

This clone has at least ten counts. The chain has TRBV7-9 and TRBJ1-2; the D gene is possibly TRBD1 (6 bases). V lost 0 bases and J lost 4, with 12 bases in between. CDR3 length: 15 amino acids. The germline V gene has CDR1 SEHNR and CDR2 FQNEAQ (reference sequence). CDR3 coding DNA: TGTGCCAGCAGCTTAGCGGGGGCCTCTACCTATGGCTACACCTTC. It specifies CASSLAGASTYGYTF.